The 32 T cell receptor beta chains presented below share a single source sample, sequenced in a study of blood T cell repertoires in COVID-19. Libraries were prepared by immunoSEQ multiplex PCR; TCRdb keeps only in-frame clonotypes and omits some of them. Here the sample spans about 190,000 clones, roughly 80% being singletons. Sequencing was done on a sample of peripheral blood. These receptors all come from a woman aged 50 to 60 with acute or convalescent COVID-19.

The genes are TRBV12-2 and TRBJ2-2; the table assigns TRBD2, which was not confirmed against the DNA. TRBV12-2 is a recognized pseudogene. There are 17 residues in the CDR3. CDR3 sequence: CASRLGTSGRADGELFF. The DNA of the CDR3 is TGTGCAAGTCGCCTCGGGACTAGCGGGAGGGCCGACGGGGAGCTGTTTTTT.

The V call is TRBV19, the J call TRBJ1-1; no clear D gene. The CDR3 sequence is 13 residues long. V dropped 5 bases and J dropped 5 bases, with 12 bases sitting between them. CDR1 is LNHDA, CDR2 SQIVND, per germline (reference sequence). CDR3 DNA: TGTGCCAGTAGTCCTGTTGCGGGGACTGAAGCTTTCTTT. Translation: CASSPVAGTEAFF.

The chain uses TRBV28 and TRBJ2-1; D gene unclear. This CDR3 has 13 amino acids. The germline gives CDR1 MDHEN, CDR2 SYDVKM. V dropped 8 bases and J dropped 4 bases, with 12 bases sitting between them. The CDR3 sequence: CASRATVYNEQFF. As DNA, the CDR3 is TGTGCCAGCCGAGCCACCGTATACAATGAGCAGTTCTTC.

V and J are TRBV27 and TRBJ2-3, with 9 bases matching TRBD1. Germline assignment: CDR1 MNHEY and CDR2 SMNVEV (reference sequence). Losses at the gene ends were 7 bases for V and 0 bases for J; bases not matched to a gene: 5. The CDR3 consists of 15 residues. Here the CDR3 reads CASTTGTGSTDTQYF. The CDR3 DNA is TGTGCCAGCACCACCGGGACAGGGAGCACAGATACGCAGTATTTT.

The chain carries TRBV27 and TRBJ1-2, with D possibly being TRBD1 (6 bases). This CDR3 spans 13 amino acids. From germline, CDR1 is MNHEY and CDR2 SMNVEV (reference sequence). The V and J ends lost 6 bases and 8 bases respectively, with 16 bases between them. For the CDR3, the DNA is TGTGCCAGCAGCCCCGCGGGGGCGCGCGGCTACACCTTC. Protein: CASSPAGARGYTF.

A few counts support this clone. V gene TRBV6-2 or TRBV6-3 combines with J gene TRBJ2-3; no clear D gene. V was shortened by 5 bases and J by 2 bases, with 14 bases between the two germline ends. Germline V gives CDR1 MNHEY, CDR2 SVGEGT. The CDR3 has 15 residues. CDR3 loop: CASSDGGGYTDTQYF. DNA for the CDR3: TGTGCCAGCAGTGACGGCGGCGGATACACAGATACGCAGTATTTT.

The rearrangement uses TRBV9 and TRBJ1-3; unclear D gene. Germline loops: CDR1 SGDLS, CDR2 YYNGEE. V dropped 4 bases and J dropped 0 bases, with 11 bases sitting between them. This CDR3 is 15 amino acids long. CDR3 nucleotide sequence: TGTGCCAGCAGCCCCGAGAGGAGCTCTGGAAACACCATATATTTT. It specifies CASSPERSSGNTIYF.

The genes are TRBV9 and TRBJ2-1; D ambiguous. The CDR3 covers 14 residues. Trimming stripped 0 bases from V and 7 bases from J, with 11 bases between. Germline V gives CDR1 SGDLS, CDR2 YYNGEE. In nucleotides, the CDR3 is TGTGCCAGCAGCGTAGGAGTCTCCGAGAATGAGCAGTTCTTC. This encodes CASSVGVSENEQFF.

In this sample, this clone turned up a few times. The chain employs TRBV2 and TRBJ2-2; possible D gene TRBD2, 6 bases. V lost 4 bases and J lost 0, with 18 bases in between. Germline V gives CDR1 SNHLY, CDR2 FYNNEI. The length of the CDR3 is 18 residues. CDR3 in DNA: TGTGCCAGCAGTGTGCTTTCCGCGGGGAATGCGAACACCGGGGAGCTGTTTTTT. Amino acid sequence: CASSVLSAGNANTGELFF.

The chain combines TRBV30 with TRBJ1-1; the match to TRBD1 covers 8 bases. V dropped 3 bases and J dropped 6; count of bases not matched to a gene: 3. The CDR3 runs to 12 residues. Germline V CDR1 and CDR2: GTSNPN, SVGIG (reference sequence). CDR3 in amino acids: CAWRQGVSEAFF. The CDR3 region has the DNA TGTGCCTGGAGACAGGGGGTGTCTGAAGCTTTCTTT.

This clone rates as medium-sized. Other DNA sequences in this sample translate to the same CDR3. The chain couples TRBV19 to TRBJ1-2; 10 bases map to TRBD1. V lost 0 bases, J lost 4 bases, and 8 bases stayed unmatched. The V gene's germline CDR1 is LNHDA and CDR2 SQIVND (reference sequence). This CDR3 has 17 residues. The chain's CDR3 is CASSIDLQTGGGYGYTF. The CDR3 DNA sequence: TGTGCCAGTAGTATAGATCTCCAGACAGGGGGCGGCTATGGCTACACCTTC.

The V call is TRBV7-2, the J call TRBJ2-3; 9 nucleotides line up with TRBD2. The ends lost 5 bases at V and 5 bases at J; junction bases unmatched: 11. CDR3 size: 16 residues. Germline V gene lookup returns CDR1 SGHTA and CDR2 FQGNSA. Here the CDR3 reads CASSPGGSGRIDTQYF. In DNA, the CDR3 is TGTGCCAGCAGCCCCGGCGGTAGCGGGAGAATAGATACGCAGTATTTT.

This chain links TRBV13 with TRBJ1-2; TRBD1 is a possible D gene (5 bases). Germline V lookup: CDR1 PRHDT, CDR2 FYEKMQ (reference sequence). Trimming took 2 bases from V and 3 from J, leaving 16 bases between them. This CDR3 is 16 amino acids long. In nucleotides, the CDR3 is TGTGCCAGCAGCTTATGGGGCAGCCTAGATTACTATGGCTACACCTTC. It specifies CASSLWGSLDYYGYTF. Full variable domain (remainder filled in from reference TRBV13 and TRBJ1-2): AAGVIQSPRHLIKEKRETATLKCYPIPRHDTVYWYQQGPGQDPQFLISFYEKMQSDKGSIPDRFSAQQFSDYHSELNMSSLELGDSALYFCASSLWGSLDYYGYTFGSGTRLTVV.

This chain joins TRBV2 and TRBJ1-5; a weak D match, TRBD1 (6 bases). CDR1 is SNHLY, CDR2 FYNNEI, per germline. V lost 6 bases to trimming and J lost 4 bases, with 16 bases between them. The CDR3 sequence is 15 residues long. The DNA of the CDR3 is TGTGCCAGCAGACCGGGGGGCGCTAGGAATCAGCCCCAGCATTTT. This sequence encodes CASRPGGARNQPQHF.

The CDR3, as DNA: TGTGCCAGCAGTACACGACCCGGACAGCTCTATGGCTACACCTTC. Translation gives CASSTRPGQLYGYTF. The rearrangement uses TRBV6-2 or TRBV6-3 and TRBJ1-2, with a tentative D call TRBD1 (6 bases). The CDR3 is 15 amino acids. Germline lookup yields CDR1 MNHEY and CDR2 SVGEGT. V was shortened by 5 bases and J by 4 bases, with 17 bases between the two germline ends.

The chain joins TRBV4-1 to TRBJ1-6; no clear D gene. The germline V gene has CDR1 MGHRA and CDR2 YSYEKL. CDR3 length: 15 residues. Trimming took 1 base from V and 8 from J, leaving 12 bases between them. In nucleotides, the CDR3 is TGCGCCAGCAGCCAAGGCCCAGGAGCGGATTCACCCCTCCACTTT. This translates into CASSQGPGADSPLHF.

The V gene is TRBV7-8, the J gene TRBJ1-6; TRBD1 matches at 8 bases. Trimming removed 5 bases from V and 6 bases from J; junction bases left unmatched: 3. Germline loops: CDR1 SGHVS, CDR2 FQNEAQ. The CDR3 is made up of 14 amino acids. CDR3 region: CASSMDRVNSPLHF. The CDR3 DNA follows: TGTGCCAGCAGCATGGACAGGGTTAATTCACCCCTCCACTTT. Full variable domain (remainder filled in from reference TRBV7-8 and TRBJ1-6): GAGVSQSPRYKVAKRGQDVALRCDPISGHVSLFWYQQALGQGPEFLTYFQNEAQLDKSGLPSDRFFAERPEGSVSTLKIQRTQQEDSAVYLCASSMDRVNSPLHFGNGTRLTVT.

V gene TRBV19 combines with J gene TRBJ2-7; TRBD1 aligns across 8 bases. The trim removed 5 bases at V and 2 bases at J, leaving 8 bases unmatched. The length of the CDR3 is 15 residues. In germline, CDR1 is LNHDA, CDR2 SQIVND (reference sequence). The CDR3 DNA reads TGTGCCAGTAGTTCCGGACAGGGTGGTACCTACGAGCAGTACTTC. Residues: CASSSGQGGTYEQYF.

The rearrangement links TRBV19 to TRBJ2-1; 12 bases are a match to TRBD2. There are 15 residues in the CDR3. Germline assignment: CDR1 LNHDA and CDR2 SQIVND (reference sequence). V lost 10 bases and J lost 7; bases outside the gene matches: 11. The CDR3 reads CATLPTSGRKNEQFF. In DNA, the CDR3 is TGTGCCACCTTACCAACTAGCGGGAGGAAGAATGAGCAGTTCTTC. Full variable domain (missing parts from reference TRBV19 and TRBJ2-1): DGGITQSPKYLFRKEGQNVTLSCEQNLNHDAMYWYRQDPGQGLRLIYYSQIVNDFQKGDIAEGYSVSREKKESFPLTVTSAQKNPTAFYLCATLPTSGRKNEQFFGPGTRLTVL.

CDR3 sequence: CASSMARGGPDTQYF. The CDR3, as DNA: TGTGCCAGTAGTATGGCGCGGGGGGGCCCAGATACGCAGTATTTT. The gene calls are TRBV19 and TRBJ2-3; 9 positions agree with TRBD2. With 3 bases clipped from V and 4 bases from J, the junction kept 5 bases outside the gene matches. CDR1 is LNHDA and CDR2 is SQIVND in the germline V gene (reference sequence). The CDR3 is 15 residues long.

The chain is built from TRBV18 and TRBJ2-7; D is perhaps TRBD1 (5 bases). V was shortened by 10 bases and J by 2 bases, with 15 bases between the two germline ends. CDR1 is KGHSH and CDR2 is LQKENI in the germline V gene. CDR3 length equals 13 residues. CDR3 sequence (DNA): TGTGCCACCGCGAAAGGGGAAGCCTACGAGCAGTACTTC. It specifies CATAKGEAYEQYF.

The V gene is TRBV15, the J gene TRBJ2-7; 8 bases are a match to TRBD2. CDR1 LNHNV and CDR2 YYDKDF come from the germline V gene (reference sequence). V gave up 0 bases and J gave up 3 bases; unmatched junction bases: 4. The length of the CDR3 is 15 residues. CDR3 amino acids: CATSRDGAGDYEQYF. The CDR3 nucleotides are TGTGCCACCAGCAGAGACGGAGCGGGAGACTACGAGCAGTACTTC.

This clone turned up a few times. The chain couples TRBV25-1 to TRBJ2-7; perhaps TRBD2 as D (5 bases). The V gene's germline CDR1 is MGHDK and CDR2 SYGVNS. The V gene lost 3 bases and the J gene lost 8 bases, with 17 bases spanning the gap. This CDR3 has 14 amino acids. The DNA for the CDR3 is TGTGCCAGCAGTGACACGGGGAAGAGTGTCAAGCAGTACTTC. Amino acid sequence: CASSDTGKSVKQYF.

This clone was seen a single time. The chain's CDR3 is CAWSSGTSGSNEQFF. The CDR3 nucleotides are TGTGCCTGGAGTTCCGGGACTAGCGGAAGCAATGAGCAGTTCTTC. The rearrangement links TRBV30 to TRBJ2-1; TRBD2 agrees at 11 bases. Germline-derived CDR1 and CDR2 are GTSNPN and SVGIG (reference sequence). Losses at the gene ends were 2 bases for V and 6 bases for J; bases not matched to a gene: 6. The CDR3 is 15 amino acids.

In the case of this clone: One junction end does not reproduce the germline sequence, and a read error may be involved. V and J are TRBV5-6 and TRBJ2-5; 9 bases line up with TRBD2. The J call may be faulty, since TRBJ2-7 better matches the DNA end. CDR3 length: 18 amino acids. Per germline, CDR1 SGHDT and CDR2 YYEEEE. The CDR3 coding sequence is TGTGCCAGCGGCTTTAGGAGAATTGCGGGAGGGCCGAGATACGAGCAGTACTTC. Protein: CASGFRRIAGGPRYEQYF.

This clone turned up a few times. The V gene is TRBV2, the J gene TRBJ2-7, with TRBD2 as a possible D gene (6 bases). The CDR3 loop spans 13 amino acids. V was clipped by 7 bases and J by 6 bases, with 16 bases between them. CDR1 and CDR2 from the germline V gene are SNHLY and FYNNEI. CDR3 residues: CASINPGEREQYF. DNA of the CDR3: TGTGCCAGCATCAACCCGGGGGAACGCGAGCAGTACTTC.

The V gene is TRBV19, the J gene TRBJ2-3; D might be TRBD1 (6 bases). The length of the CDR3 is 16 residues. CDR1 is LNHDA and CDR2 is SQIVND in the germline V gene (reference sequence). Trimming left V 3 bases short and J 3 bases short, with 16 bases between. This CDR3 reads CASSMEMQDSTDTQYF. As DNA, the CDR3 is TGTGCCAGTAGTATGGAGATGCAGGACAGTACAGATACGCAGTATTTT.

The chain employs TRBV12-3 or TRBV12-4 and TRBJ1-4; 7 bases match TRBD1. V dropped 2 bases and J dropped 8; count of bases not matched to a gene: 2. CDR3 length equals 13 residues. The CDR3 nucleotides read TGTGCCAGCAGTTTAAACAGGGGCGAAAAACTGTTTTTT. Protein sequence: CASSLNRGEKLFF.

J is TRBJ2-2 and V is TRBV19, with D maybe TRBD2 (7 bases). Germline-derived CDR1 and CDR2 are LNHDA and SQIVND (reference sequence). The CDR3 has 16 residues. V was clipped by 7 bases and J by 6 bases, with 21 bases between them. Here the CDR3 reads CASNPEGGKIAGELFF. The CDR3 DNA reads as TGTGCCAGTAATCCGGAGGGGGGGAAGATAGCCGGGGAGCTGTTTTTT.

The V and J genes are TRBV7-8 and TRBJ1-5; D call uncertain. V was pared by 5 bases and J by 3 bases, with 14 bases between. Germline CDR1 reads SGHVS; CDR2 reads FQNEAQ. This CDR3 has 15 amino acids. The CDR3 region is CASSPLRLNNQPQHF. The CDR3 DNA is TGTGCCAGCAGCCCACTGCGCCTCAACAATCAGCCCCAGCATTTT.

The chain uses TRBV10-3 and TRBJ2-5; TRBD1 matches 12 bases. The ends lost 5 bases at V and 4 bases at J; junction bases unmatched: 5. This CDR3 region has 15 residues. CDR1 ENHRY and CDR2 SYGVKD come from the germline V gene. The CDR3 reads CAISWGQGAPETQYF. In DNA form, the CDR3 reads TGTGCCATCAGTTGGGGACAGGGGGCCCCAGAGACCCAGTACTTC.

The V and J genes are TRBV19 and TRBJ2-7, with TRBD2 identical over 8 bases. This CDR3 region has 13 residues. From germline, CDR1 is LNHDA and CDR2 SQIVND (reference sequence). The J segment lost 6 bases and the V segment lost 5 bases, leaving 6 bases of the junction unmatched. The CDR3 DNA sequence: TGTGCCAGTAGTCCCAGCGGGGGTGCCGAGCAGTACTTC. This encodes CASSPSGGAEQYF.